This T cell receptor beta chain was observed in a study of blood T cell repertoires in COVID-19. In the original processing: Estimation of nucleated cell counts relied on the amplification of reference gene primers. Only in-frame clones appear in the TCRdb table, and some are missing; sequencing was by immunoSEQ multiplex PCR. That table supplies the V and J calls and clone size; D and trimming were determined from the DNA. The sample carries just over 300,000 clones, around nine tenths recorded once. This CDR3 spans 14 amino acids. V was trimmed by 0 bases and J by 1 base, leaving 7 bases between them. Germline-derived CDR1 and CDR2 are LGHDT and YNNKEL (reference sequence).

Sample: peripheral blood. The J gene is TRBJ2-7, the V gene TRBV3-1 (or the pseudogene TRBV3-2), with D possibly TRBD2 on 5 matching bases. The clonotype comes from a woman younger than 45 with COVID-19, enrolled during active disease. CDR3 in DNA: TGTGCCAGCAGCCAAGATGGGAGTTCCTACGAGCAGTACTTC. Its protein is CASSQDGSSYEQYF.